The 11 T cell receptor beta chains below all came from one sample that was sequenced in a study of cytomegalovirus exposure and HLA in healthy donors. Use of 60 Vbeta and 13 Jbeta primers characterized the PCR. This table comes from immunoSEQ multiplex PCR, and its TCRdb copy is limited to in-frame clones, with some not included. This sample has roughly 190,000 clones, with 82% found just once. What was sequenced was PBMCs. These receptors were taken from a woman between 18 and 29 years old in good health and CMV-seronegative.

The rearrangement uses TRBV6-1 and TRBJ2-5; no firm D call. In germline, CDR1 is MNHNS, CDR2 SASEGT. Trimming removed 4 bases at V and 5 bases at J, with 5 bases between. This CDR3 is 11 amino acids long. The chain's CDR3 is CASSARETQYF. CDR3 DNA: TGTGCCAGCAGTGCGCGGGAGACCCAGTACTTC.

V and J are TRBV10-1 and TRBJ2-2; TRBD1 matches 7 bases. The CDR3 totals 13 residues. With 5 bases clipped from V and 7 bases from J, the junction kept 4 bases outside the gene matches. Looked up from germline, CDR1 is WNHNN and CDR2 is SYGVQD (reference sequence). The CDR3 DNA sequence: TGCGCCAGCAGTCGAGGGGGCTTCGGGGAGCTGTTTTTT. Protein sequence: CASSRGGFGELFF.

This clone was seen a single time. The chain links TRBV10-3 to TRBJ1-2; possible D gene TRBD1, 6 bases. V lost 0 bases and J 0 bases, leaving 8 bases between the germline ends. The CDR3 contains 15 residues. The germline V gene encodes CDR1 ENHRY and CDR2 SYGVKD. The chain's CDR3 is CAISESTGTNYGYTF. The CDR3 DNA reads TGTGCCATCAGTGAGTCGACAGGTACTAACTATGGCTACACCTTC.

The chain joins TRBV7-8 to TRBJ1-2; tentative D call: TRBD1 (6 bases). Trimming stripped 5 bases from V and 6 bases from J, with 13 bases between. Germline V gene data show CDR1 as SGHVS and CDR2 as FQNEAQ. The CDR3 is 13 residues long. CDR3 DNA: TGTGCCAGCAGCACCGGACAGACGCATGGCTACACCTTC. This gives the protein CASSTGQTHGYTF. The full variable domain, rest sourced from reference TRBV7-8 and TRBJ1-2, is GAGVSQSPRYKVAKRGQDVALRCDPISGHVSLFWYQQALGQGPEFLTYFQNEAQLDKSGLPSDRFFAERPEGSVSTLKIQRTQQEDSAVYLCASSTGQTHGYTFGSGTRLTVV.

J is TRBJ1-3 and V is TRBV5-1, with 7 bases identical to TRBD1. V was clipped by 4 bases and J by 2 bases; unmatched bases: 9. This CDR3 is built from 16 residues. CDR1 and CDR2 (germline): SGHRS, YFSETQ. The CDR3 region has the DNA TGCGCCAGCAGCAAGAGTCGGGACAGAGCTGGAAACACCATATATTTT. Translated, it gives CASSKSRDRAGNTIYF.

This sequence joins TRBV9 and TRBJ2-1, with TRBD2 matching over 12 bases. This CDR3 region has 15 residues. V was clipped by 2 bases and J by 6 bases; unmatched bases: 3. Germline assignment: CDR1 SGDLS and CDR2 YYNGEE. The CDR3 reads CASSVTGLAGNEQFF. Here the CDR3 DNA reads TGTGCCAGCAGCGTCACGGGACTAGCGGGCAATGAGCAGTTCTTC. Full variable domain (rest looked up from reference TRBV9 and TRBJ2-1): DSGVTQTPKHLITATGQRVTLRCSPRSGDLSVYWYQQSLDQGLQFLIQYYNGEERAKGNILERFSAQQFPDLHSELNLSSLELGDSALYFCASSVTGLAGNEQFFGPGTRLTVL.

This chain's CDR3 is CASSLGLSGRASYEQYF. CDR3 DNA: TGTGCCAGCAGCTTGGGTTTGTCGGGCAGGGCTAGTTACGAGCAGTACTTC. The chain combines TRBV5-6 with TRBJ2-7, with D possibly being TRBD1 (5 bases). Trimming took off 0 bases at V and 4 bases at J, with 20 bases between the two ends. CDR1 and CDR2 from the germline V gene are SGHDT and YYEEEE. CDR3 length: 17 residues.

J is TRBJ1-2 and V is TRBV7-6; TRBD1 is a possible D gene (5 bases). Germline V lookup: CDR1 SGHVS, CDR2 FNYEAQ. This CDR3 comprises 13 residues. V lost 5 bases and J lost 12, with 19 bases in between. The CDR3 sequence: CASSLGPQEGHTF. CDR3 bases: TGTGCCAGCAGCCTAGGACCCCAGGAGGGACACACCTTC.

This chain connects TRBV19 to TRBJ2-5; 10 nucleotides align to TRBD1. V trimming: 1 base; J trimming: 4 bases; junction bases outside the gene matches: 6. The CDR3 has 16 amino acids. Germline assignment: CDR1 LNHDA and CDR2 SQIVND (reference sequence). CDR3 bases: TGTGCCAGTAGTATAGGCTGGACAGGGGGGTTAGAGACCCAGTACTTC. Its protein is CASSIGWTGGLETQYF.

J is TRBJ2-7 and V is TRBV7-8, with 9 bases lining up with TRBD1. Per the germline V gene, CDR1 is SGHVS and CDR2 is FQNEAQ. With V trimmed by 5 bases and J by 1 base, 6 bases remained unmatched. The CDR3 sequence is 15 residues long. This CDR3 is CASSPAGTGSYEQYF. In nucleotides, the CDR3 is TGTGCCAGCAGCCCCGCGGGGACAGGGTCCTACGAGCAGTACTTC.

The CDR3, as DNA: TGTGCCAGCAGCCCCGCCCCGACAGGCCCTAATGGAAACACCATATATTTT. Translation: CASSPAPTGPNGNTIYF. The chain recombines TRBV7-9 with TRBJ1-3, with D maybe TRBD1 (6 bases). The CDR3 length is 17 residues. Trimming took 5 bases from V and 3 from J, leaving 20 bases between them. Germline-derived CDR1 and CDR2 are SEHNR and FQNEAQ (reference sequence).